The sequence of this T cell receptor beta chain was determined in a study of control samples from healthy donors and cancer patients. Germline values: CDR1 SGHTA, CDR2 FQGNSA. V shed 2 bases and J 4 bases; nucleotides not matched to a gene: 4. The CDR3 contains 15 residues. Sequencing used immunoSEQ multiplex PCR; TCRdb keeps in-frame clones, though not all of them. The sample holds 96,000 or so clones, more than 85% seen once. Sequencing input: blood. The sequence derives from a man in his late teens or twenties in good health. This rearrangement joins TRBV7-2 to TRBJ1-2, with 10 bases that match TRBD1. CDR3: CASSLLTGGFYGYTF. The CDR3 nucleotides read TGTGCCAGCAGCTTATTGACAGGGGGCTTCTATGGCTACACCTTC.